This T cell receptor (beta chain) derives from a study of blood T cell repertoires in COVID-19 (dated by TCRdb to the early 2020s). Study-level background: Collaborator samples came from the United States, Italy and Spain and covered acute and convalescent phases of COVID-19. The material from the prospective study consisted of cDNA or gDNA derived from T cells, B-cell-depleted T cells, or PBMCs. The dataset comprised deeply sampled blood TCRbeta repertoires from subjects exposed to, actively infected with, or recovered from COVID-19. The repertoires were released in a freely available public database intended as a resource for research on the immune response to SARS-CoV-2. The samples were drawn from the first 160 participants of the ongoing ImmuneRACE study and from 950 to 1,500 subjects provided by 6 global collaborators. Nearly every sample came with metadata listing a de-identified subject ID, COVID-19 status, age in years and sex. HLA class I and class II types, where available, came from metadata supplied by the sample provider rather than from assay-based typing. Findings and caveats that apply to the study as a whole: Clinical and demographic metadata were provided uncurated, with the amount varying by source and participant.

Note on this clone: Its antigen has not been determined. Qualities for individual bases were not recorded, and no much larger clone is one base off.

Whole blood was collected in K2EDTA tubes by collaborating institutions according to the institutions' own protocols. Collaborator samples were shipped for TCRbeta analysis as frozen whole blood, isolated PBMCs, or DNA extracted from either sample type. TCRbeta CDR3 regions were amplified from genomic DNA using the immunoSEQ Assay, a bias-controlled multiplex PCR. On the authors' methods: Nucleated cell counts per sample were estimated from amplification of reference gene primers within the assay. To quantify the absolute abundance of each unique TCRbeta CDR3 rearrangement, sequence reads were collapsed and filtered. For each sample, productive Simpson clonality was calculated as the square root of Simpson's diversity index across productive rearrangements. Drawn from immuneACCESS, this table holds only the in-frame rearrangements with V and J called that TCRdb kept. Clones are partly lost; checked studies trace under half to an unresolved V gene and leave the rest unexplained. From that table come the V and J calls and clone size; the DNA was used to work out D and trimming. This sample has fewer than 100,000 clones in its table, and 82% of those were observed once. The ten largest account for under 35% of the sample.

The germline V gene (reference sequence) yields SGHKS for CDR1 and YYEKEE for CDR2. Between the V and J ends, shortened by 0 bases and 8 bases respectively, the junction contains 8 bases. The CDR3, cysteine through phenylalanine, is 12 amino acids long. Just CDR3 DNA is preserved here, 36 bases in frame from base 1. The sample was peripheral blood. This clonotype was sampled from a human donor in a cohort sampled during active COVID-19. The chain couples TRBV5-5 to TRBJ1-2, with no D gene named confidently. CDR3 sequence: CASSLARGGYTF. The DNA reads as follows: TGTGCCAGCAGCTTGGCCCGAGGCGGCTACACCTTC.